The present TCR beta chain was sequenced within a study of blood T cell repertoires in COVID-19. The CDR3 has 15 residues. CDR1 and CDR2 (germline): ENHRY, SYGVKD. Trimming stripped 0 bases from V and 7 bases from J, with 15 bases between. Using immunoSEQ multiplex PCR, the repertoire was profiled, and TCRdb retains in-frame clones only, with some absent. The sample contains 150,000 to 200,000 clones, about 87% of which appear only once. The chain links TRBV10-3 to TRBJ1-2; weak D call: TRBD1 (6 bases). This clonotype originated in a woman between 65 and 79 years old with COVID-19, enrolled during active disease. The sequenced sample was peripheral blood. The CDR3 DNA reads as TGTGCCATCAGTGAGTCTTACAGGGAAGGAGGTGGCTACACCTTC. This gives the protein CAISESYREGGGYTF.